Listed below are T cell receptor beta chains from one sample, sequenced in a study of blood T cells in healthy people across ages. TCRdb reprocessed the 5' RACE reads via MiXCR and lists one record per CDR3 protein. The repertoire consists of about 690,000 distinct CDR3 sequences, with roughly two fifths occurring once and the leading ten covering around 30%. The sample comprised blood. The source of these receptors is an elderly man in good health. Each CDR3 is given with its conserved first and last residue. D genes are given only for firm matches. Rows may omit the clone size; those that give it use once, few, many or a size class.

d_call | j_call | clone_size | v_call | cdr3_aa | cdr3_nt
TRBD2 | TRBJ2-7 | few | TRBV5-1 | CASSLLSGGLKTYEQYF | TGCGCCAGCAGCTTGTTATCGGGAGGTCTAAAAACCTACGAGCAGTACTTC
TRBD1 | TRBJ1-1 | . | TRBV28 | CATMRQGAMSTEAFF | TGTGCCACTATGAGACAGGGGGCCATGAGCACTGAAGCTTTCTTT
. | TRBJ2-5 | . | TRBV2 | CVSSETRTYQETQYF | TGTGTCAGCAGTGAAACCAGAACCTACCAAGAGACCCAGTACTTC
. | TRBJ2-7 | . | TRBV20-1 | CSAIRLAGPFSSYEQYF | TGCAGTGCTATAAGATTGGCAGGGCCATTTAGCTCCTACGAGCAGTACTTC
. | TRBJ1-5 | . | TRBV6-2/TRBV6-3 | CASSNPDSHSNQPQHF | TGTGCCAGCAGTAACCCAGACAGCCATAGCAATCAGCCCCAGCATTTT
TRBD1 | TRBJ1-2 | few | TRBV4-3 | CASSQTTGTGVDYGYTF | TGCGCCAGCAGCCAGACGACCGGGACAGGGGTAGACTATGGCTACACCTTC
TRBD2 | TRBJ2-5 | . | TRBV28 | CASSLGTSGSWETQYF | TGTGCCAGCAGTTTGGGTACTAGCGGGAGTTGGGAGACCCAGTACTTC
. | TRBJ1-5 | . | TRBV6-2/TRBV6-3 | CASSFAQLNQPQHF | TGTGCCAGCAGTTTCGCACAGCTCAATCAGCCCCAGCATTTT
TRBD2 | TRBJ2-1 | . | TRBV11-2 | CASSLGTSGRTPFF | TGTGCCAGCAGCTTAGGGACTAGCGGGAGGACACCGTTCTTC
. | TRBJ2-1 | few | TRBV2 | CASSEVGGQRSEQFF | TGTGCCAGCAGTGAAGTAGGGGGGCAGCGGAGTGAGCAGTTCTTC
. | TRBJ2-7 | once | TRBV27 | CASGRDHLGQFNYEQYF | TGTGCCAGCGGCCGGGACCACCTGGGGCAATTCAACTACGAGCAGTACTTC
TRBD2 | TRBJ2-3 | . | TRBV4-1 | CASSQPGGLTDTQYF | TGCGCCAGCAGCCAACCGGGGGGACTCACAGATACGCAGTATTTT
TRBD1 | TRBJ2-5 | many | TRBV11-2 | CASSLGQGVKETQYF | TGTGCCAGCAGCTTAGGGCAGGGGGTAAAAGAGACCCAGTACTTC
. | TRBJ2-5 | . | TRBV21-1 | CASTSDTPGETQYF | TGTGCCAGCACGTCGGACACCCCAGGAGAGACCCAGTACTTC
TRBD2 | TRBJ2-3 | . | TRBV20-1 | CSARGRGVTDTQYF | TGCAGTGCTAGAGGGCGGGGGGTCACAGATACGCAGTATTTT
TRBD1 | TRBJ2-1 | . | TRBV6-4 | CASSGDREVGEQFF | TGTGCCAGCAGTGGGGACAGGGAGGTGGGAGAGCAGTTCTTC
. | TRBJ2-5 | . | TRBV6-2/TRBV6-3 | CASSNLKSRVGQETQYF | TGTGCCAGCAGTAACCTCAAGAGCAGGGTTGGGCAAGAGACCCAGTACTTC
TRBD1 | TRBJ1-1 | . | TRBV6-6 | CASRSGGLNTEAFF | TGTGCCAGCAGATCAGGGGGCCTGAACACTGAAGCTTTCTTT
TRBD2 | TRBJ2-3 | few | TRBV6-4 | CASSELAGRTDTQYF | TGTGCCAGCAGTGAACTAGCGGGGCGCACAGATACGCAGTATTTT
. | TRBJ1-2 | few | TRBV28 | CASSHRGDYGYTF | TGTGCCAGCAGCCATCGGGGAGACTATGGCTACACCTTC
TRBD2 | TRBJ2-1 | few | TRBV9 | CASSALAENYNEQFF | TGTGCCAGCAGCGCACTAGCGGAGAACTACAATGAGCAGTTCTTC
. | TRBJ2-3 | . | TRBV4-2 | CASSQDLGQGTDTQYF | TGTGCCAGCAGCCAAGATCTCGGGCAGGGCACAGATACGCAGTATTTT
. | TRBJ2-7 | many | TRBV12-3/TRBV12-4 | CASSPPRAGSHEQYF | TGTGCCAGCAGCCCCCCCCGCGCAGGGAGCCACGAGCAGTACTTC
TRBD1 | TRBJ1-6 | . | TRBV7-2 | CASSLGQGGTSNSPLHF | TGTGCCAGCAGCTTAGGACAGGGTGGGACTAGTAATTCACCCCTCCACTTT
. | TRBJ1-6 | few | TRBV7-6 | CASRGSGTNSPLHF | TGTGCCAGCAGGGGGTCGGGTACTAATTCACCCCTCCACTTT
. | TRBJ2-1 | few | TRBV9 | CASGARGGTEFF | TGTGCCAGCGGGGCGAGGGGGGGTACAGAGTTCTTC
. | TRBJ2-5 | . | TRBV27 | CASSRGPAVAEETQYF | TGTGCCAGCAGTCGGGGCCCCGCAGTCGCTGAAGAGACCCAGTACTTC
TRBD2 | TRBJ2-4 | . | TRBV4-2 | CASSQGYGTRGVIQYF | TGTGCCAGCAGCCAGGGGTACGGGACTAGGGGGGTCATTCAGTACTTC
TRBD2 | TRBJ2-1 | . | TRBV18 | CASSPAASGRDEQFF | TGTGCCAGCTCACCAGCAGCCAGCGGGAGAGATGAGCAGTTCTTC
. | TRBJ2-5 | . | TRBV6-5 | CASRRHQGQETQYF | TGTGCCAGCAGGCGGCATCAGGGTCAAGAGACCCAGTACTTC
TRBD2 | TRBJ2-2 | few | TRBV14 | CASSQGPAGGPTGELFF | TGTGCCAGCAGCCAAGGCCCAGCGGGAGGGCCTACCGGGGAGCTGTTTTTT
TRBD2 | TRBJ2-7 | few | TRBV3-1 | CASSVGLAGTYEQYF | TGTGCCAGCAGCGTCGGACTAGCGGGAACCTACGAGCAGTACTTC
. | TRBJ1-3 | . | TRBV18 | CASSAGRGNTIYF | TGTGCCAGCTCAGCAGGGCGAGGAAACACCATATATTTT
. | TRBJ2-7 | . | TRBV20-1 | CSARDTINYEQYF | TGCAGTGCTAGAGATACCATCAACTACGAGCAGTACTTC
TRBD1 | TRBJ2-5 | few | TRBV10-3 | CAISDPGGLETQYF | TGTGCCATCAGTGACCCAGGGGGCCTAGAGACCCAGTACTTC
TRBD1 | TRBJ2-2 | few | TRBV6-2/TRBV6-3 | CASSYSMSTGSTGELFF | TGTGCCAGCAGTTACTCAATGTCGACAGGGAGTACCGGGGAGCTGTTTTTT
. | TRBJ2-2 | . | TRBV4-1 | CASSQARGLNTGELFF | TGCGCCAGCAGCCAAGCTAGGGGCCTTAACACCGGGGAGCTGTTTTTT
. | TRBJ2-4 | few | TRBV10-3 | CAIGTSGEIQYF | TGTGCCATCGGGACCTCAGGGGAGATTCAGTACTTC
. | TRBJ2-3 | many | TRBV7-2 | CASSLVGRGTDTQYF | TGTGCCAGCAGCTTAGTAGGCCGGGGCACAGATACGCAGTATTTT
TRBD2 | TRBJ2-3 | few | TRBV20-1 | CSARPMIAGVRTDTQYF | TGCAGTGCTAGACCGATGATAGCGGGAGTCCGGACAGATACGCAGTATTTT
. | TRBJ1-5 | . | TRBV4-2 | CASSQDSGPGTDVLANQPQHF | TGTGCCAGCAGCCAAGATTCCGGTCCCGGGACGGATGTTCTCGCCAATCAGCCCCAGCATTTT
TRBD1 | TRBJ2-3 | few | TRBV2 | CASTGTGGHTDTQYF | TGTGCCAGCACCGGGACAGGTGGACACACAGATACGCAGTATTTT
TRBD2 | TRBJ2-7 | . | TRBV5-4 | CASSVGLAGNNEQYF | TGTGCCAGCAGCGTCGGACTAGCGGGAAACAATGAGCAGTACTTC
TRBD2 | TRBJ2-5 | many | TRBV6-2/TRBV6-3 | CASSYLASGRSYKTQYF | TGTGCCAGCAGTTACTTGGCTAGCGGGAGATCTTACAAGACCCAGTACTTC
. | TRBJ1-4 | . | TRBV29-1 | CSVGSLGGSVNEKLFF | TGCAGCGTTGGCTCCTTGGGGGGCTCGGTTAATGAAAAACTGTTTTTT
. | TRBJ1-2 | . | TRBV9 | CASTVGEGPANYGYTF | TGTGCCAGCACCGTGGGGGAAGGGCCGGCTAACTATGGCTACACCTTC
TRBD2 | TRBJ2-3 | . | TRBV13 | CASSFPLAGDTDTQYF | TGTGCCAGCAGCTTCCCTCTGGCGGGAGACACAGATACGCAGTATTTT
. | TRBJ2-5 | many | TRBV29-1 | CSARPGSGETQYF | TGCAGCGCCCGTCCTGGGTCAGGGGAGACCCAGTACTTC
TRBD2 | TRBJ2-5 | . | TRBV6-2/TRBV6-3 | CASSYVASGQETQYF | TGTGCCAGCAGTTACGTGGCTAGCGGTCAAGAGACCCAGTACTTC
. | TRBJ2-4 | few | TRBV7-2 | CASSYPWGGGEENIQYF | TGTGCCAGCAGCTACCCTTGGGGGGGGGGCGAGGAAAACATTCAGTACTTC
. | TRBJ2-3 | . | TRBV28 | CASSLEVRNSDTQYF | TGTGCCAGCAGTTTGGAAGTCAGGAACTCAGATACGCAGTATTTT
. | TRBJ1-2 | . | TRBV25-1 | CASSEPGRGTNYGYTF | TGTGCCAGCAGTGAACCCGGACGGGGGACCAACTATGGCTACACCTTC
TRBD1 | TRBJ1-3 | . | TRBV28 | CASSLFRDRGHRSGNTIYF | TGTGCCAGCAGTTTATTTCGGGACAGGGGCCATCGCTCTGGAAACACCATATATTTT
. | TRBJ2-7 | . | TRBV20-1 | CSARDPLSYEQYF | TGCAGTGCTAGAGATCCTCTCTCCTACGAGCAGTACTTC
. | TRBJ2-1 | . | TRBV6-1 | CASRNYDTSTHNEQFF | TGTGCCAGCAGGAACTACGACACTTCAACGCACAATGAGCAGTTCTTC
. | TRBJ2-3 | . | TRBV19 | CASSMWGTDTQYF | TGTGCCAGTAGTATGTGGGGGACAGATACGCAGTATTTT
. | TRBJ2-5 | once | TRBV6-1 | CASSEFEGGETQYF | TGTGCCAGCAGTGAATTCGAAGGGGGGGAGACCCAGTACTTC
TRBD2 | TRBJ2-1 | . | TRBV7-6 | CASSLGAGGVNEQFF | TGTGCCAGCAGCTTAGGGGCGGGAGGGGTCAATGAGCAGTTCTTC
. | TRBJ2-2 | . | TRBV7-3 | CASSLMGSKIAGELFF | TGTGCCAGCAGCTTAATGGGTTCCAAGATCGCCGGGGAGCTGTTTTTT